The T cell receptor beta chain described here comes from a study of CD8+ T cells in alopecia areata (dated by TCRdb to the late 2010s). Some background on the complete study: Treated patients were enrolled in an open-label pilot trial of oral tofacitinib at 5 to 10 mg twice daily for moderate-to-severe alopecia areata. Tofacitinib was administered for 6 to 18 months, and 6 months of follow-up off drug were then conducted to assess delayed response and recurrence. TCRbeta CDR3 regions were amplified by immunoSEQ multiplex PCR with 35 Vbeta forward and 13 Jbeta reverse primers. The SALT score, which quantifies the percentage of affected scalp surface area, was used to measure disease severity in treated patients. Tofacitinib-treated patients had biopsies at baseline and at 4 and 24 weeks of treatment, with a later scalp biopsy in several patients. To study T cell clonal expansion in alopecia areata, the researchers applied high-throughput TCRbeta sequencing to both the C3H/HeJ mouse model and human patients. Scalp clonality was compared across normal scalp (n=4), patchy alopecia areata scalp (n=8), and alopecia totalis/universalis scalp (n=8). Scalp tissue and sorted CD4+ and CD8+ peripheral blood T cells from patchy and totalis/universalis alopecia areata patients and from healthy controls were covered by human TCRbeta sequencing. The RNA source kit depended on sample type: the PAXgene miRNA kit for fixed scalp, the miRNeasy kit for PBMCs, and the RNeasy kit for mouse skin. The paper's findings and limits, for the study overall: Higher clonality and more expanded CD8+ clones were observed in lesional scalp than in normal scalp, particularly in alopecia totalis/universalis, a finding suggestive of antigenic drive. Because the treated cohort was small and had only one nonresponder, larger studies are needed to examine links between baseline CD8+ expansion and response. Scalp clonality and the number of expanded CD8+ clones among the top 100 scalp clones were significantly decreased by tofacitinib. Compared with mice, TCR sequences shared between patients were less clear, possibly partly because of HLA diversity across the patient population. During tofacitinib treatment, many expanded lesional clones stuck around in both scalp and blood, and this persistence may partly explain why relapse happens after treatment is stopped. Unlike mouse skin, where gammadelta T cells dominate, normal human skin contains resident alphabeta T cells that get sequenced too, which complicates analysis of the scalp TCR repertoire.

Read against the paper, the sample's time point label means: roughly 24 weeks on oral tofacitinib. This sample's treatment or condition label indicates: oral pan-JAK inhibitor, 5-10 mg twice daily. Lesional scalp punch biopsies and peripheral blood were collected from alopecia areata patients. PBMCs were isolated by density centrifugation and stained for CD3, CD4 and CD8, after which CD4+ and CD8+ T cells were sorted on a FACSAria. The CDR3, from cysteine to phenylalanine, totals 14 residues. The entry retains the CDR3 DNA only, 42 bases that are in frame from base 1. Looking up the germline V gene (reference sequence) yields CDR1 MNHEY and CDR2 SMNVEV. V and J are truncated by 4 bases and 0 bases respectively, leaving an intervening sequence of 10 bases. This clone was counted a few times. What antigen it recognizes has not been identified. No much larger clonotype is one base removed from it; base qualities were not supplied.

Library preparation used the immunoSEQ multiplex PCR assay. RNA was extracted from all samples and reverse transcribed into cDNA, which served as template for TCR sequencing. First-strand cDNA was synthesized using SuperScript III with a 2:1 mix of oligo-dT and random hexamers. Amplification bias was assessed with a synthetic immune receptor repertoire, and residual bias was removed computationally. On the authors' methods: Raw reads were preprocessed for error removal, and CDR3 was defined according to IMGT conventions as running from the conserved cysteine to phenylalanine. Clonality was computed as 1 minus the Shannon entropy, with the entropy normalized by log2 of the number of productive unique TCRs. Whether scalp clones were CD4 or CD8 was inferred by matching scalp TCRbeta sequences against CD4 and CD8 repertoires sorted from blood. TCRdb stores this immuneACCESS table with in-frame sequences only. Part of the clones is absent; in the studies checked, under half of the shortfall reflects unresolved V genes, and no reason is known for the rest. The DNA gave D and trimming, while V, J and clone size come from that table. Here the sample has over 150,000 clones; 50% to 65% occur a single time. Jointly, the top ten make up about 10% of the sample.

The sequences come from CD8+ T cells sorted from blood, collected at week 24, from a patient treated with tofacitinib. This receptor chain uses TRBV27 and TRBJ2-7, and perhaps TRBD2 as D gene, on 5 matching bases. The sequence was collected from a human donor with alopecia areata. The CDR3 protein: CASSYEGDSYEQYF. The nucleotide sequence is TGTGCCAGCAGTTACGAGGGCGACTCCTACGAGCAGTACTTC.